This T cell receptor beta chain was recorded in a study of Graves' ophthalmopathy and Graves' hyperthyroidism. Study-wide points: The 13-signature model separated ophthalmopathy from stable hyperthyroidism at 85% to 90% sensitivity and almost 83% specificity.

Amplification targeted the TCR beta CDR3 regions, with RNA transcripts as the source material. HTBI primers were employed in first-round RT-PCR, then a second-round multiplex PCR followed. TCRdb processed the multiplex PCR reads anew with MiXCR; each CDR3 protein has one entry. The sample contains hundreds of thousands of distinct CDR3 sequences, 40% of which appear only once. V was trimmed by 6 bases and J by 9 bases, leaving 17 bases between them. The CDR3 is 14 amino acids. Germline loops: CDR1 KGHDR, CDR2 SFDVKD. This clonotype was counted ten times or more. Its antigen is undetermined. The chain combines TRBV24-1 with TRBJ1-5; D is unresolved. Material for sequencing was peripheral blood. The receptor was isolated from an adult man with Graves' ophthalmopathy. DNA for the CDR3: TGTGCCACCAGTAACCCCGGGAGCCCATGGCCCCAGCATTTT. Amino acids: CATSNPGSPWPQHF.